The clone carrying this TCR beta chain was seen only a few times. Its target is unknown. V lost 6 bases and J lost 4; bases outside the gene matches: 5. The CDR3 extends over 14 amino acids. Germline assignment: CDR1 MNHEY and CDR2 SVGAGI. This record belongs to a study of post-analysis software for immune sequencing data. Study-level findings and limits: Those samples that were prepared in the same batch co-clustered strongly by F measure. Controls' normalized Chao1 diversity significantly exceeded that of multiple sclerosis patients. Higher frequency in patients than in controls was seen for about five TRBV segments, with TRBV5-6, TRBV5-1 and TRBV20-1 among them.

Unique-molecular-identifier-tagged TCR beta cDNA libraries were used. The authors obtained roughly 550,000 cDNA molecules from roughly 1 to 10 million T cells. TCRdb fed the PCR reads into MiXCR, producing one record per CDR3 protein. The sample shows hundreds of thousands of distinct CDR3 sequences, approximately 59% of them seen only once. The TCR comes from a girl between 2 and 10 years old with multiple sclerosis. The sample taken for sequencing was blood. V gene TRBV6-5 combines with J gene TRBJ2-2; 7 nucleotides align to TRBD1. The CDR3 DNA reads as TGTGCCAGCAGGACAGGGCTGGGCACCGGGGAGCTGTTTTTT. This gives the protein CASRTGLGTGELFF.